This T cell receptor (beta chain) was captured by sequencing in a study of early T cells in non-severe SARS-CoV-2 infection. Unique molecular identifiers were affixed to single, distinct cDNA molecules. Each CDR3 protein is one row after TCRdb ran MiXCR on the 5' RACE reads. Of about 80,000 distinct CDR3 sequences in the sample, 5% were seen once. The germline gives CDR1 MNHEY, CDR2 SMNVEV (reference sequence). The V and J ends lost 5 bases and 4 bases respectively, with 14 bases between them. The CDR3 length is 14 residues. Ten or more counts support this clonotype. V gene TRBV27 combines with J gene TRBJ1-2; D perhaps matches TRBD1 (5 bases). Material: whole blood, obtained at baseline. The receptor was derived from an adult who was a healthcare worker with PCR-confirmed SARS-CoV-2 infection or an uninfected control (not recorded which). CDR3 amino acids: CASSGQAGSYGYTF. The DNA for the CDR3 is TGTGCCAGCAGTGGACAAGCCGGATCCTATGGCTACACCTTC.